These 9 T cell receptor beta chains were sequenced from one sample in a study of cytomegalovirus exposure and HLA in healthy donors. PCR employed 60 Vbeta and 13 Jbeta primers. Here immunoSEQ multiplex PCR was the method, and the copy in TCRdb shows in-frame clones only, minus some. Of approximately 150,000 clones detected, 82% appear once; the ten largest clones hold about 3.4%. Sequenced sample: PBMCs. These receptors were taken from a male donor in good health and CMV-seronegative.

CDR3 sequence reads: CASSFGQNSYNEQFF. CDR3 DNA sequence: TGTGCCAGCAGCTTCGGACAGAACTCCTACAATGAGCAGTTCTTC. This sequence joins TRBV5-4 and TRBJ2-1, with D possibly TRBD1 on 6 matching bases. V was pared by 2 bases and J by 0 bases, with 9 bases between. Germline-derived CDR1 and CDR2 are SGHNT and YYREEE (reference sequence). This CDR3 is 15 amino acids long.

The chain is built from TRBV6-5 and TRBJ1-2; TRBD1 aligns across 7 bases. CDR3 size: 14 residues. The V gene's germline CDR1 is MNHEY and CDR2 SVGAGI. The J segment lost 4 bases and the V segment lost 4 bases, leaving 6 bases of the junction unmatched. The CDR3: CASSSTGTAYGYTF. The CDR3 DNA reads TGTGCCAGCAGTTCTACCGGGACAGCCTATGGCTACACCTTC.

The gene calls are TRBV5-6 and TRBJ2-7, with D perhaps matching TRBD1 (6 bases). The V gene lost 2 bases and the J gene lost 2 bases, with 14 bases spanning the gap. CDR3 length equals 15 residues. Germline CDR1 SGHDT, CDR2 YYEEEE. CDR3 bases: TGTGCCAGCAGCTTCGCTGAGACAGGACCCTACGAGCAGTACTTC. Residues: CASSFAETGPYEQYF. The variable domain in full, completed from reference TRBV5-6 and TRBJ2-7, reads DAGVTQSPTHLIKTRGQQVTLRCSPKSGHDTVSWYQQALGQGPQFIFQYYEEEERQRGNFPDRFSGHQFPNYSSELNVNALLLGDSALYLCASSFAETGPYEQYFGPGTRLTVT.

This chain uses TRBV7-6 with TRBJ2-6; D perhaps matches TRBD1 (5 bases). Germline lookup yields CDR1 SGHVS and CDR2 FNYEAQ. The length of the CDR3 is 14 residues. Trimming left V 3 bases short and J 6 bases short, with 9 bases between. The CDR3 here is CASSLGPQANVLTF. CDR3 nucleotide sequence: TGTGCCAGCAGCTTGGGGCCTCAGGCCAACGTCCTGACTTTC. The entire variable domain, with the rest obtained from reference TRBV7-6 and TRBJ2-6, is as follows: GAGVSQSPRYKVTKRGQDVALRCDPISGHVSLYWYRQALGQGPEFLTYFNYEAQQDKSGLPNDRFSAERPEGSISTLTIQRTEQRDSAMYRCASSLGPQANVLTFGAGSRLTVL.

The J gene is TRBJ1-4, the V gene TRBV5-1; unclear D gene. Germline CDR1 is SGHRS and CDR2 is YFSETQ. The V end was cut by 0 bases, the J end by 3 bases, with 6 bases between. CDR3 length: 14 amino acids. CDR3 in DNA: TGCGCCAGCAGCTTGGGCAGCGCTAATGAAAAACTGTTTTTT. It is translated as CASSLGSANEKLFF.

The chain combines TRBV2 with TRBJ2-1; 8 bases line up with TRBD2. CDR3 length: 15 amino acids. CDR1 and CDR2 (germline): SNHLY, FYNNEI. The V gene end was trimmed by 3 bases and the J gene end by 3 bases; junction bases not matched to a gene: 4. CDR3 nucleotides: TGTGCCAGCAGTGACACTAGCGGCATCTACAATGAGCAGTTCTTC. Protein: CASSDTSGIYNEQFF.

The V gene is TRBV9, the J gene TRBJ2-7; unclear D gene. The V gene lost 3 bases and the J gene lost 3 bases, with 7 bases spanning the gap. The CDR3 covers 12 residues. Germline CDR1 reads SGDLS; CDR2 reads YYNGEE. CDR3 nucleotide sequence: TGTGCCAGCAGCGGTACAGACTACGAGCAGTACTTC. Its protein product is CASSGTDYEQYF.

The rearrangement joins TRBV4-3 to TRBJ2-1, with 11 bases matching TRBD2. The CDR3 covers 16 residues. From germline, CDR1 is LGHNA and CDR2 YSLEER. V was clipped by 3 bases and J by 4 bases; unmatched bases: 5. This chain's CDR3 is CASSQLAGGIYNEQFF. The DNA for the CDR3 is TGCGCCAGCAGCCAGTTAGCGGGAGGGATATACAATGAGCAGTTCTTC.

The chain is built from TRBV4-2 and TRBJ2-2, with TRBD2 identical over 8 bases. In germline, CDR1 is LGHNA, CDR2 YNFKEQ. The CDR3 is made up of 22 amino acids. The ends lost 3 bases at V and 5 bases at J; junction bases unmatched: 26. Written as DNA, the CDR3 is TGTGCCAGCAGCCAGGAACTTATCGGACTTCCCGGGACTAGTCGTAGGACCGGGGAGCTGTTTTTT. Translation gives CASSQELIGLPGTSRRTGELFF.